This T cell receptor (beta chain) was retrieved from a study of molecular identifiers for immune sequencing clone quantification. About the research overall: For replicates, RNA isolated from approximately 22,000 or 94,000 naive CD8 cells was divided into five portions, of which four were sequenced.

TCR libraries were built in bulk with a published protocol and specific TCR primers. TCRdb passed the PCR reads through MiXCR, listing each CDR3 protein once. The sample shows under 600,000 distinct CDR3 sequences, 20% to 25% of them seen only once. In this sample, this clonotype turned up a few times. CDR1 is LGHNT, CDR2 FRNRAP, per germline. The CDR3 totals 16 residues. The ends were cut back, 4 bases at V and 0 bases at J, with 13 bases in the middle. This TCR derives from a human donor in good health. Some libraries in this study had Jurkat cell RNA spiked in. The chain combines TRBV12-5 with TRBJ2-1; TRBD1 might be the D (6 bases). Sequencing input: naive CD8+ T cells from blood, with Jurkat cell RNA spiked in. The subset was: FACS-sorted CD8+CD4-CCR7+CD45RA+ naive T cells. CDR3 residues: CASGSQGLSSYNEQFF. The CDR3 region has the DNA TGTGCTAGTGGTTCTCAGGGGCTATCCTCCTACAATGAGCAGTTCTTC.